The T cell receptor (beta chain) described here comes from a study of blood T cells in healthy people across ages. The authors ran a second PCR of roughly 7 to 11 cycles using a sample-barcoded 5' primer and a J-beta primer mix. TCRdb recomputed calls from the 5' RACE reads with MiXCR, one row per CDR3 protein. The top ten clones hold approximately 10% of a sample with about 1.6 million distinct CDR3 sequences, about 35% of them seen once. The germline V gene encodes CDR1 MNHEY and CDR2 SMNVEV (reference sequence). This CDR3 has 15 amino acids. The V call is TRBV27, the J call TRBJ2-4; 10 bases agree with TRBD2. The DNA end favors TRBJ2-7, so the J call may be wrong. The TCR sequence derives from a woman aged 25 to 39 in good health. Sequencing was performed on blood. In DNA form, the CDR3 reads TGTGCCAGCAGTCCCGGACTAGCGGATCTTTCCGAGCAGTACTTC. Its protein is CASSPGLADLSEQYF.